One T cell receptor beta chain is described in this entry. Original handling: Quantification of nucleated cells was approximated via reference gene primer amplification. TCRdb's table, derived via immunoSEQ multiplex PCR, lists solely in-frame clones and lacks some. The V and J calls and the clone size are those of that table, but D and trimming were determined from the DNA. The sample has about 360,000 clones, more than 85% seen once. Germline V CDR1 and CDR2: SNHLY, FYNNEI. V shed 5 bases and J 0 bases; nucleotides not matched to a gene: 9. The CDR3 loop spans 17 amino acids. The data derive from a study of blood T cell repertoires in COVID-19. At the level of the study: Specimens from acute and convalescent COVID-19 originated in the United States, Italy and Spain. T cells, B-cell-depleted T cells, or PBMCs supplied cDNA or gDNA.

The clonotype originates from a human donor in a cohort sampled during active COVID-19. This chain links TRBV2 with TRBJ2-3; 9 bases map to TRBD2. Sequencing was done on a sample of peripheral blood. This CDR3 reads CASSLRGSGGSTDTQYF. In DNA, the CDR3 is TGTGCCAGCAGTCTCCGCGGGAGCGGGGGGAGCACAGATACGCAGTATTTT. Complete variable domain (other parts from reference TRBV2 and TRBJ2-3): EPEVTQTPSHQVTQMGQEVILRCVPISNHLYFYWYRQILGQKVEFLVSFYNNEISEKSEIFDDQFSVERPDGSNFTLKIRSTKLEDSAMYFCASSLRGSGGSTDTQYFGPGTRLTVL.